This T cell receptor beta chain was profiled in a study of neoadjuvant nivolumab and ipilimumab in lung cancer. Study findings and constraints: Resected-tumor TCR richness correlated positively with pretherapy blood richness. TCR richness and clonality were higher in tumors than adjacent uninvolved lung. Only a single major-pathologic-response sample was available for clonality analysis. From pretherapy to surgery, tumor richness and clonality rose with dual therapy.

Here immunoSEQ multiplex PCR was the method, and the copy in TCRdb shows in-frame clones only, minus some. The table records 40,000 to 60,000 clones, around 89% of them present only once. Between the trimmed V and J ends, which lost 5 bases and 4 bases, there was a span of 12 bases. Germline V gives CDR1 SGHAT, CDR2 FQNNGV. This CDR3 comprises 14 residues. In the case of this clone: What it binds is unknown.

This clonotype originated in an adult with non-small cell lung cancer. Some clones in this sample may be carry-over from other donors' samples. This chain links TRBV11-2 with TRBJ2-1; a weak D match, TRBD1 (5 bases). The input for sequencing was blood, taken before neoadjuvant nivolumab, alone or with ipilimumab. DNA for the CDR3: TGTGCCAGCAGCCACCAGGGTACGTACAATGAGCAGTTCTTC. Translated: CASSHQGTYNEQFF.